The TCR beta chain under discussion was sequenced for a study of T-cell reconstitution after alpha-beta-depleted transplantation in children. In germline, CDR1 is MDHEN, CDR2 SYDVKM. This CDR3 is built from 12 residues. Trimming removed 4 bases from V and 9 bases from J, with 10 bases in between. This clonotype has more than one count but fewer than ten. Unique molecular identifiers were incorporated into the prepared TCRbeta library. TCRdb reprocessed the PCR reads with MiXCR, giving one entry per CDR3 protein. Among about 980,000 distinct CDR3 sequences, about 31% were seen once, and the ten largest hold over 25%.

The TCR comes from a boy under two years old who had a stem cell transplant for SCID, so the T cells may come from the graft donor. Sequenced here: PBMCs, mostly from graft donor cells, sampled 360 days after TCRalphabeta/CD19-depleted stem cell transplant. V gene TRBV28 combines with J gene TRBJ1-5, with a weak D call TRBD1 (5 bases). The CDR3 DNA reads as TGTGCCAGCAGTTCCAGGGTGGGGCCCCAGCATTTT. It yields the protein CASSSRVGPQHF.